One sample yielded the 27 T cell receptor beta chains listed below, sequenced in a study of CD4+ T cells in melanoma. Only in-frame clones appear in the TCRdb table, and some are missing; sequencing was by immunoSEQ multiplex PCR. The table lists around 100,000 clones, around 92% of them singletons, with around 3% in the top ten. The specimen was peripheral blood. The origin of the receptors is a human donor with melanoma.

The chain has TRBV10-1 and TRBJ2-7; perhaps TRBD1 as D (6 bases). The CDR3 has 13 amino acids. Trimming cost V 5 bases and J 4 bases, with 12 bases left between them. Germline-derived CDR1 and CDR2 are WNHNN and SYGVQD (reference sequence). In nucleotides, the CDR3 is TGCGCCAGCAGTCCGGGACACTCGTACGAGCAGTACTTC. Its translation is CASSPGHSYEQYF.

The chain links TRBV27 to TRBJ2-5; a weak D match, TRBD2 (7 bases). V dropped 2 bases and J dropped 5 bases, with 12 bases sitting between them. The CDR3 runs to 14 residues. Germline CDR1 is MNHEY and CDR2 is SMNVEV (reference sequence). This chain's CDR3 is CASSLRRGGETQYF. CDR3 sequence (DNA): TGTGCCAGCAGTTTAAGGAGGGGGGGTGAGACCCAGTACTTC.

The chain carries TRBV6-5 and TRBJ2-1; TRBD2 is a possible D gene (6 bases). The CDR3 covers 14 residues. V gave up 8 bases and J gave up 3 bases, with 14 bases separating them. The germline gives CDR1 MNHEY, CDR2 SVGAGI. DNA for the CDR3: TGTGCCAGCCAACCCGGGGGATTCTACAATGAGCAGTTCTTC. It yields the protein CASQPGGFYNEQFF.

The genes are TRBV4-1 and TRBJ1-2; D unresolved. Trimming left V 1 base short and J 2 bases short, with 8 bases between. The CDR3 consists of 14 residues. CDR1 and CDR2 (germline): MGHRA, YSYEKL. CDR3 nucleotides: TGCGCCAGCAGCCAAGCTTGGGAGAACTATGGCTACACCTTC. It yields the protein CASSQAWENYGYTF.

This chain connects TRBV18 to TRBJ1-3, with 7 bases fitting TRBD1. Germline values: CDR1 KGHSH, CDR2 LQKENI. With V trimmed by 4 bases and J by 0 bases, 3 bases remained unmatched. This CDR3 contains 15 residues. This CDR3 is CASSRDSYSGNTIYF. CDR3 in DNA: TGTGCCAGCTCACGGGACAGCTACTCTGGAAACACCATATATTTT. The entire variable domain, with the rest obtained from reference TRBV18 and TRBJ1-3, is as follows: NAGVMQNPRHLVRRRGQEARLRCSPMKGHSHVYWYRQLPEEGLKFMVYLQKENIIDESGMPKERFSAEFPKEGPSILRIQQVVRGDSAAYFCASSRDSYSGNTIYFGEGSWLTVV.

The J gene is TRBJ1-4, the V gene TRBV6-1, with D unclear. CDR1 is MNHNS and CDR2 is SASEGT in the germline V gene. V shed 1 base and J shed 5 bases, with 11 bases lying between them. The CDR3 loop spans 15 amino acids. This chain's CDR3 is CASSEGGTWNEKLFF. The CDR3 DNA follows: TGTGCCAGCAGTGAAGGGGGAACTTGGAATGAAAAACTGTTTTTT.

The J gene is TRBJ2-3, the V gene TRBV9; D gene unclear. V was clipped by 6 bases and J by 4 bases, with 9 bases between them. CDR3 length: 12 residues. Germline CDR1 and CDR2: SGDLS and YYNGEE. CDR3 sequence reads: CASTRPPDTQYF. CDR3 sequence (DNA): TGTGCCAGCACCCGCCCGCCAGATACGCAGTATTTT. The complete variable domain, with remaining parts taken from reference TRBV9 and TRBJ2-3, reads DSGVTQTPKHLITATGQRVTLRCSPRSGDLSVYWYQQSLDQGLQFLIQYYNGEERAKGNILERFSAQQFPDLHSELNLSSLELGDSALYFCASTRPPDTQYFGPGTRLTVL.

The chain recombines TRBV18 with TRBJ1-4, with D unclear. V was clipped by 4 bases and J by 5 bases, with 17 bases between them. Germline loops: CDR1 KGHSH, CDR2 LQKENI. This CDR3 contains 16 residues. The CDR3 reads CASSLSPGSPNEKLFF. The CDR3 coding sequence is TGTGCCAGCTCACTTTCTCCGGGCTCCCCAAATGAAAAACTGTTTTTT.

CDR3 bases: TGCGCCAGCAGCCAAGATCTCGACTATACCGGCAATCAGCCCCAGCATTTT. Residues: CASSQDLDYTGNQPQHF. The J gene is TRBJ1-5, the V gene TRBV4-3, with D unclear. CDR3 length: 17 amino acids. Trimming removed 0 bases from V and 2 bases from J, with 14 bases in between. The V gene's germline CDR1 is LGHNA and CDR2 YSLEER.

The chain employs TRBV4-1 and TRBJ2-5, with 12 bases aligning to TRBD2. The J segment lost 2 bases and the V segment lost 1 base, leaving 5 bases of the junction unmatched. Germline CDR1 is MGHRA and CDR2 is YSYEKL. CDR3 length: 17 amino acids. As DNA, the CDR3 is TGCGCCAGCAGCCAAGTACTAGCGGGGGGTGGACAAGAGACCCAGTACTTC. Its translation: CASSQVLAGGGQETQYF.

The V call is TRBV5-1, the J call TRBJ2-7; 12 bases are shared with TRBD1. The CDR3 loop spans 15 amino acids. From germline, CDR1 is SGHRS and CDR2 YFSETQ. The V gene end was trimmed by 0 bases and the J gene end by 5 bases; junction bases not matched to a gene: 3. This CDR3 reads CASSLAGTGGDEQYF. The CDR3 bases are TGCGCCAGCAGCTTGGCCGGGACAGGGGGCGACGAGCAGTACTTC.

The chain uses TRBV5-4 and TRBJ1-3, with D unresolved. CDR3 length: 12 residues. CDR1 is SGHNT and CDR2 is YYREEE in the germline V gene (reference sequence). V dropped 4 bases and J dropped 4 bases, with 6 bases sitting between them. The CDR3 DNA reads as TGTGCCAGCAGCCCGAGGGGAAACACCATATATTTT. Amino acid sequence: CASSPRGNTIYF. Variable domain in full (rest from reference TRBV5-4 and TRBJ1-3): ETGVTQSPTHLIKTRGQQVTLRCSSQSGHNTVSWYQQALGQGPQFIFQYYREEENGRGNFPPRFSGLQFPNYSSELNVNALELDDSALYLCASSPRGNTIYFGEGSWLTVV.

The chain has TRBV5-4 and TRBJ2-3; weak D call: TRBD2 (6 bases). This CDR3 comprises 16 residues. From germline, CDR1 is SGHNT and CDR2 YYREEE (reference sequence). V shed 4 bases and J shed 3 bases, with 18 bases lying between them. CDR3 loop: CASSPPTSQRTDTQYF. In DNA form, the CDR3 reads TGTGCCAGCAGCCCACCTACTAGCCAGAGGACAGATACGCAGTATTTT. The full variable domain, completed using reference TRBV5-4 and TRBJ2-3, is ETGVTQSPTHLIKTRGQQVTLRCSSQSGHNTVSWYQQALGQGPQFIFQYYREEENGRGNFPPRFSGLQFPNYSSELNVNALELDDSALYLCASSPPTSQRTDTQYFGPGTRLTVL.

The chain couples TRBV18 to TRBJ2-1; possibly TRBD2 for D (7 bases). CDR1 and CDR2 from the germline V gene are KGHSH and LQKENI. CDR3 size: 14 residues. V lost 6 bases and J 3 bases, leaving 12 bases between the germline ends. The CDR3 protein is CASSRGADYNEQFF. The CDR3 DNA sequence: TGTGCCAGCTCCCGGGGGGCAGACTACAATGAGCAGTTCTTC.

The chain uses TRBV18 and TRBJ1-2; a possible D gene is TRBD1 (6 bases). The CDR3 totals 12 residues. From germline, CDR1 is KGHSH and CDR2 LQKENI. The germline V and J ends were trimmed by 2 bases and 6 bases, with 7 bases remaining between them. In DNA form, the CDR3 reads TGTGCCAGCTCACCAGGGGGCCATGGCTACACCTTC. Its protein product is CASSPGGHGYTF.

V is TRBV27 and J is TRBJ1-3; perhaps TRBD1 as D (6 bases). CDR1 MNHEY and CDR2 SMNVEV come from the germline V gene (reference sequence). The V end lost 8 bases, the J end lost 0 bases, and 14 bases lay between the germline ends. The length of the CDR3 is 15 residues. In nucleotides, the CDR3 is TGTGCCAGCGTTCTGGGGGGGGCCTCTGGAAACACCATATATTTT. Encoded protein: CASVLGGASGNTIYF.

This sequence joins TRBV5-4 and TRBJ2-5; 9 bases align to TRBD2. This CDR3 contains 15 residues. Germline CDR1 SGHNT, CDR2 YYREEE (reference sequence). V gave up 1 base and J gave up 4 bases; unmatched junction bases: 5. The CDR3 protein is CASSLWRGGIETQYF. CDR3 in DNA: TGTGCCAGCAGCTTGTGGCGGGGGGGAATAGAGACCCAGTACTTC.

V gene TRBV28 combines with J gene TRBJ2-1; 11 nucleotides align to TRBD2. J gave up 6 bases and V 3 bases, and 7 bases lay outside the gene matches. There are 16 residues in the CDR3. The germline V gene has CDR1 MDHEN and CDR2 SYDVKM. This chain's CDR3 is CASSFPASGRLNEQFF. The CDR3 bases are TGTGCCAGCAGTTTCCCCGCTAGCGGGAGGCTCAATGAGCAGTTCTTC.

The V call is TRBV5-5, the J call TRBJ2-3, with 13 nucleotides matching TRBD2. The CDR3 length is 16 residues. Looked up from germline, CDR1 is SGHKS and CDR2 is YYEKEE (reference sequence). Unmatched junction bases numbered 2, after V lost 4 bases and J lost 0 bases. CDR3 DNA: TGTGCCAGCAGCCAACTAGCGGGAGGGAGCACAGATACGCAGTATTTT. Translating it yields CASSQLAGGSTDTQYF.

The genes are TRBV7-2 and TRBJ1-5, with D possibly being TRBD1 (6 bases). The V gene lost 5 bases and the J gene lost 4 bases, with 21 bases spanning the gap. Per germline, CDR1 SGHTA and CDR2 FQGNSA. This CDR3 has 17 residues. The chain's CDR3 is CASSPRGGPIPNQPQHF. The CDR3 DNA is TGTGCCAGCAGCCCGAGGGGGGGGCCTATCCCTAATCAGCCCCAGCATTTT.

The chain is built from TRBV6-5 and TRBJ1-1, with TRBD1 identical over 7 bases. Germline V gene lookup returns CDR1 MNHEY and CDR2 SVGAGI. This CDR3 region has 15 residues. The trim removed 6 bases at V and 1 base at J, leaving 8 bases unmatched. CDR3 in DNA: TGTGCCAGCAGGCCCCCAAGGGGGCCGAACACTGAAGCTTTCTTT. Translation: CASRPPRGPNTEAFF.

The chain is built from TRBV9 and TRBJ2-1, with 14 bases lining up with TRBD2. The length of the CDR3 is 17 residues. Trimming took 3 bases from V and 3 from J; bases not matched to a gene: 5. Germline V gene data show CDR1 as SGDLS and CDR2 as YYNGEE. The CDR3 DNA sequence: TGTGCCAGCAGCGCGGGGACTAGCGGGAGTCTCTACAATGAGCAGTTCTTC. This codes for CASSAGTSGSLYNEQFF.

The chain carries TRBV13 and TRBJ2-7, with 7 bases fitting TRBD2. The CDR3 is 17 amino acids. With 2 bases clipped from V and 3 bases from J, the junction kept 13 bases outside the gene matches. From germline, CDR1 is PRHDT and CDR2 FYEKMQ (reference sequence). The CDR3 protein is CASSLCLGGNKGYEQYF. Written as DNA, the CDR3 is TGTGCCAGCAGCTTATGTCTGGGGGGGAATAAGGGCTACGAGCAGTACTTC.

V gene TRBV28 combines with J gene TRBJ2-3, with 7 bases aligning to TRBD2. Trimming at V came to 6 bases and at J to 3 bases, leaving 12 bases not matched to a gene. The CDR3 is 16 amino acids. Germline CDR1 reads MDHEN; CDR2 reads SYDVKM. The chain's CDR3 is CASRPAGRYTTDTQYF. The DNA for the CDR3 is TGTGCCAGCAGGCCTGCCGGGAGGTACACGACAGATACGCAGTATTTT.

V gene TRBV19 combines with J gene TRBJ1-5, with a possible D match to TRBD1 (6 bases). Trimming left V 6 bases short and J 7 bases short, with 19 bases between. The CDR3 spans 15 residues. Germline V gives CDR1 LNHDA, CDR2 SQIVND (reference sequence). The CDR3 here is CASSRAEGGWQPQHF. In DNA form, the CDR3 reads TGTGCCAGTAGCAGAGCGGAGGGGGGCTGGCAGCCCCAGCATTTT.

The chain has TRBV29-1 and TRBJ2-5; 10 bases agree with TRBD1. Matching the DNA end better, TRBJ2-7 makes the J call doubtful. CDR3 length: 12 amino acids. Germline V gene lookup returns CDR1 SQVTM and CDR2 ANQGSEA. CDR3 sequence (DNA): TGCAGCGGGGGGACAGGGGAATACGAGCAGTACTTC. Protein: CSGGTGEYEQYF.

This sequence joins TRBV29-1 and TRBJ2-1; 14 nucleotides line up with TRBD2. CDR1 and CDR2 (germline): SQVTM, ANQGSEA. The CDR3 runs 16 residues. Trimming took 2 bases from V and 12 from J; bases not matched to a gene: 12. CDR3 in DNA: TGCAGCGTTGAACGCAAACTTGGGACTAGCGGGAGCGGGCAGTTCTTC. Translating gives CSVERKLGTSGSGQFF.